The entry below gives a single T cell receptor beta chain sequence along with its context. The repertoire was sequenced with immunoSEQ multiplex PCR; TCRdb's copy has only in-frame clones and lacks some. The table lists 95,000 to 100,000 clones, approximately 87% of them singletons, with more than 9% in the top ten. The data belong to a study of blood T cell repertoires in COVID-19. The CDR3 consists of 20 residues. V was pared by 4 bases and J by 4 bases, with 22 bases of the junction left unmatched. The V gene's germline CDR1 is PRHDT and CDR2 FYEKMQ (reference sequence). The clonotype was recovered from a woman aged 25 to 39 with acute or convalescent COVID-19. Sequenced: peripheral blood. The chain employs TRBV13 and TRBJ2-3; 8 bases match TRBD1. DNA for the CDR3: TGTGCCAGCAGCTCGGCCCATACCTCGCCAGGGGGCATTGTGGCAGATACGCAGTATTTT. Its protein is CASSSAHTSPGGIVADTQYF.